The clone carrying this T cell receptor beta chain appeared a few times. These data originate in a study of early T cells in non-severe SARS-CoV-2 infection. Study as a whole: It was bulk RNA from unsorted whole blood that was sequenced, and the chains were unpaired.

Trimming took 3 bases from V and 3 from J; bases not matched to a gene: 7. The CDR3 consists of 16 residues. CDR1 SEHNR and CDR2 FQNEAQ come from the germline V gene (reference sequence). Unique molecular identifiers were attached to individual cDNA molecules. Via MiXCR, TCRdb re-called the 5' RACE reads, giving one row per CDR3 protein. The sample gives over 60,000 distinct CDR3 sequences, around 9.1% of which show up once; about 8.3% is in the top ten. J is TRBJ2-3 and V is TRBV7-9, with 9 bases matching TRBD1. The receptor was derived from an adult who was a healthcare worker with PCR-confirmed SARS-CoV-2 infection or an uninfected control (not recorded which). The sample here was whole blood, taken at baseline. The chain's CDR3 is CASSFPGQGVTDTQYF. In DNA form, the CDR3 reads TGTGCCAGCAGCTTTCCGGGACAGGGCGTAACAGATACGCAGTATTTT.